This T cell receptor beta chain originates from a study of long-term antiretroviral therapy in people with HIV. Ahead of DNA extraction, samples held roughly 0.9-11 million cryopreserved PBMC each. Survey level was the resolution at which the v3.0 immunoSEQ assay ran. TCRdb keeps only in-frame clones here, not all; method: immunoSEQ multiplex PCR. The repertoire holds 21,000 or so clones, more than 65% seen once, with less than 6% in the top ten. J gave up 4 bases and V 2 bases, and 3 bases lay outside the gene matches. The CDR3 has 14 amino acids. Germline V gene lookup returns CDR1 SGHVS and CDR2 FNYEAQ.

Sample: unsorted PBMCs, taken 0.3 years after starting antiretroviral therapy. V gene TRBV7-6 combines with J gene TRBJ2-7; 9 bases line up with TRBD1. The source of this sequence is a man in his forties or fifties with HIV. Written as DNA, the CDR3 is TGTGCCAGCAGCTTAATGGACAGGGGTTACGAGCAGTACTTC. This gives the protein CASSLMDRGYEQYF.